This TCR beta chain was sequenced during a study of blood T cell repertoires in COVID-19 (dated by TCRdb to the early 2020s). Study-level background: Samples covering the acute and convalescent phases of COVID-19 were provided by collaborators in the United States, Italy and Spain. The prospective study material was composed of cDNA or gDNA derived from T cells, B-cell-depleted T cells, or PBMCs. Subjects who had been exposed to COVID-19, were actively infected with it, or had recovered from it provided the deeply sampled blood TCRbeta repertoires that made up the dataset. The repertoires were released in a freely available public database meant as a resource for research on the immune response to SARS-CoV-2. Samples were obtained from the ongoing ImmuneRACE study (first 160 participants) and from about 1,300 subjects provided by 6 global collaborators. A de-identified subject ID, COVID-19 status, age in years and sex were almost always included in the sample metadata. Where HLA class I and class II types were available, the types were taken from metadata supplied by the sample provider, not from assay-based typing. Broader findings and caveats from the paper: The quantity of clinical and demographic metadata differed by source and by participant and was supplied without curation.

With respect to this clone: Its antigen has not been determined. Base qualities were left out, and no much larger clone turns up one base away.

Enrolling through a virtual design, the prospective study's participants ranged in age from roughly 18 to 95 years and lived across roughly 24 United States geographic areas. In the prospective study, cohorts were assigned on the basis of participant-reported clinical history obtained from a screening survey and a study questionnaire. Recovered participants in ImmuneRACE Cohort 3 were defined as having two consecutive negative NP/OP PCR tests, clearance from a healthcare professional, or resolution of symptoms. In the prospective study, mobile phlebotomists collected whole blood, serum and a nasopharyngeal or oropharyngeal swab from each participant. Over an approximately 2-month period, participants in the prospective study had the option of providing additional blood draws and questionnaires. Before DNA extraction, blood samples from the prospective study were shipped at room temperature or frozen.

TCRbeta CDR3 regions were amplified from genomic DNA using the immunoSEQ Assay, a bias-controlled multiplex PCR. As for how the authors treated the data: Nucleated cell counts per sample were estimated from amplification of reference gene primers within the assay. Sequence reads were collapsed and filtered to measure the absolute abundance of every unique TCRbeta CDR3 rearrangement. Productive Simpson clonality was computed per sample as the square root of Simpson's diversity index over productive rearrangements. TCRdb limited this immuneACCESS table to in-frame rearrangements with V and J called. A share of clones is missing; checked studies link under half to unresolved V genes, and the rest is unexplained. V and J calls and clone size follow that table, whereas D and trimming were derived from the DNA. The sample table records about 260,000 clones; about 85% of these occur just once. The biggest ten clones account for under 3.5% of the sample.

The germline ends are 11 bases apart after V is trimmed by 5 bases and J by 4 bases. CDR1 SNHLY and CDR2 FYNNEI are derived from the germline V gene. The CDR3 contains 14 residues, cysteine and phenylalanine counted. CDR3 DNA only is kept here, 42 bases in frame from base 1. The sequenced sample was PBMCs or T cells enriched from blood (not recorded which). The clonotype originates from a woman aged 45 to 65 who had recovered from COVID-19. The chain was built from TRBV2 and TRBJ1-4, with the D gene uncertain. For the CDR3, the sequence is CASSSSRNNEKLFF. Here is the DNA: TGTGCCAGCAGTTCATCGCGGAATAATGAAAAACTGTTTTTT.